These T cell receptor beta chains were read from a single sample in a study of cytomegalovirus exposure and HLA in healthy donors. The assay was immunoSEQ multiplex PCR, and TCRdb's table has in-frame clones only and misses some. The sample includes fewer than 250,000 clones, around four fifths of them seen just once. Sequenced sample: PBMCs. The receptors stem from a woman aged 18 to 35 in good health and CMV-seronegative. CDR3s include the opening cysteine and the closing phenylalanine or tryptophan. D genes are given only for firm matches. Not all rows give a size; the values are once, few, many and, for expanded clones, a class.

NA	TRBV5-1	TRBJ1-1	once	CASSFPGAEAFF	TGCGCCAGCAGCTTCCCCGGGGCCGAAGCTTTCTTT
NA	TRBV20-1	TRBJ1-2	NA	CSARMTKGYTF	TGCAGTGCTAGAATGACAAAAGGCTACACCTTC
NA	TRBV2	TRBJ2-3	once	CASTPGWVDTQYF	TGTGCCAGCACCCCGGGTTGGGTGGATACGCAGTATTTT
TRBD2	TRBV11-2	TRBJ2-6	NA	CASSHPGRGAGANVLTF	TGTGCCAGCAGCCACCCTGGGCGGGGGGCTGGGGCCAACGTCCTGACTTTC
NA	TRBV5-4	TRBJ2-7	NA	CASSLHGVAYEQYF	TGTGCCAGCAGCTTGCACGGCGTTGCCTACGAGCAGTACTTC
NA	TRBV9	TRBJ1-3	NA	CASSSNTGPDSGNTIYF	TGTGCCAGCAGCTCTAATACAGGGCCGGACTCTGGAAACACCATATATTTT
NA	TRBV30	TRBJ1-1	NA	CAWSAPGTERTEAFF	TGTGCCTGGAGTGCACCCGGGACGGAGAGGACTGAAGCTTTCTTT
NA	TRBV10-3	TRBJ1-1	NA	CAISESIGGGLEAFF	TGTGCCATCAGTGAGTCTATAGGGGGTGGGTTGGAAGCTTTCTTT
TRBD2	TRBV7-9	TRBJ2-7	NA	CASSPEAAGVYEQYF	TGTGCCAGCAGCCCCGAAGCAGCGGGGGTTTACGAGCAGTACTTC
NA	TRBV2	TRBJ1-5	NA	CASRSQSYSNQPQHF	TGTGCCAGCAGGTCTCAGTCTTATAGCAATCAGCCCCAGCATTTT
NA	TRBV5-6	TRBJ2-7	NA	CASRSRDKTYEQYF	TGTGCCAGCAGGTCCCGGGACAAAACCTACGAGCAGTACTTC
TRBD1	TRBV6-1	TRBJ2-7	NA	CASTPGDSSYEQYF	TGTGCCAGCACCCCCGGGGACAGCTCCTACGAGCAGTACTTC
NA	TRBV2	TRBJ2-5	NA	CASSVWQGETQYF	TGTGCCAGCAGTGTTTGGCAGGGAGAGACCCAGTACTTC
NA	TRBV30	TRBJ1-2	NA	CAWSRADYYGYTF	TGTGCCTGGAGTCGTGCGGATTACTATGGCTACACCTTC
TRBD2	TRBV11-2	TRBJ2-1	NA	CASSSGLAQLLISYNEQFF	TGTGCCAGCAGCTCGGGACTAGCCCAACTACTAATCTCCTACAATGAGCAGTTCTTC
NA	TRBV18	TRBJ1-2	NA	CASRPGDYGYTF	TGTGCCAGCCGACCGGGAGACTATGGCTACACCTTC
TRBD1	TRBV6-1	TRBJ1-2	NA	CASSWTGYGYTF	TGTGCCAGCAGCTGGACAGGATATGGCTACACCTTC
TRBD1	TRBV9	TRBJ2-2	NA	CASSRQGARDTGELFF	TGTGCCAGCAGCCGACAGGGGGCTAGGGACACCGGGGAGCTGTTTTTT
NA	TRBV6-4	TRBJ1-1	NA	CASSPDPDSEAFF	TGTGCCAGCAGCCCCGATCCGGACAGTGAAGCTTTCTTT
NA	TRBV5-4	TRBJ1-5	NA	CASSLAPANQPQHF	TGTGCCAGCAGCTTAGCGCCAGCCAATCAGCCCCAGCATTTT
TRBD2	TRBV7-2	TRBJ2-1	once	CASSPPGLATTKGQFF	TGTGCCAGCAGCCCTCCGGGACTAGCCACAACCAAGGGGCAGTTCTTC
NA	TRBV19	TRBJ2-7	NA	CASSIPASYEQYF	TGTGCCAGTAGTATCCCGGCCTCCTACGAGCAGTACTTC
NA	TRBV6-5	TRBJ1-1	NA	CASRKTGYTEAFF	TGTGCCAGCAGAAAAACAGGGTACACTGAAGCTTTCTTT
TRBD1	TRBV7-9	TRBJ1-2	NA	CASSPTGLNGYTF	TGTGCCAGCAGCCCGACAGGGTTGAATGGCTACACCTTC
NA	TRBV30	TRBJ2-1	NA	CAWSPLGEQFF	TGTGCCTGGAGTCCCCTAGGGGAGCAGTTCTTC
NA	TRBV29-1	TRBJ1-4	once	CSVDRGDNEKLFF	TGCAGCGTTGATAGGGGGGATAATGAAAAACTGTTTTTT
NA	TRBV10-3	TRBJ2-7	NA	CASSEPLTYEQYF	TGTGCCAGCTCGGAGCCTTTAACCTACGAGCAGTACTTC
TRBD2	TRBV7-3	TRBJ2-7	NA	CASSLTGLAGGPCMLPGYEQYF	TGTGCCAGCAGCTTAACAGGACTAGCGGGAGGGCCTTGTATGTTGCCGGGATACGAGCAGTACTTC
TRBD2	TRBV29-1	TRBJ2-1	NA	CSVETSGRNEQFF	TGCAGCGTTGAAACTAGCGGGAGGAATGAGCAGTTCTTC
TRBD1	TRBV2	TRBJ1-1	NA	CASRDRAGGGTEAFF	TGTGCCAGCAGGGACAGGGCGGGAGGGGGCACTGAAGCTTTCTTT
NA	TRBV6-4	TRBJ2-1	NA	CASSEDWDYNEQFF	TGTGCCAGCAGTGAGGACTGGGACTACAATGAGCAGTTCTTC
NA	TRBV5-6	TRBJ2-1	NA	CASSLSDNEQFF	TGTGCCAGCAGCTTGTCCGACAATGAGCAGTTCTTC
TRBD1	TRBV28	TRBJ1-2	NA	CASSTPGQGDGYTF	TGTGCCAGCAGTACCCCGGGACAGGGGGATGGCTACACCTTC
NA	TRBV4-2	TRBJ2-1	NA	CASSRKVGASGARYNEQFF	TGTGCCAGCAGCCGTAAAGTGGGGGCGTCGGGGGCACGTTACAATGAGCAGTTCTTC
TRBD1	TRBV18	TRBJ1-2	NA	CASSRRQGGEDYGYTF	TGTGCCAGCTCACGACGACAGGGTGGGGAGGACTATGGCTACACCTTC
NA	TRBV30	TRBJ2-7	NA	CAWNLGTLAYEQYF	TGTGCCTGGAATTTGGGGACTTTAGCCTACGAGCAGTACTTC
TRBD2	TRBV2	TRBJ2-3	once	CASSYDLAGSTDTQYF	TGTGCCAGCAGTTATGACCTAGCGGGGAGCACAGATACGCAGTATTTT
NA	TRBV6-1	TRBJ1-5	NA	CASSDGGFQPQHF	TGTGCCAGCAGTGATGGGGGATTCCAGCCCCAGCATTTT
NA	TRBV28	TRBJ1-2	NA	CASSPPRGANDYGYTF	TGTGCCAGCAGTCCCCCACGGGGGGCAAATGACTATGGCTACACCTTC
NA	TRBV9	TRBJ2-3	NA	CASSGAPTGVTDTQYF	TGTGCCAGCAGCGGTGCCCCCACGGGAGTCACAGATACGCAGTATTTT
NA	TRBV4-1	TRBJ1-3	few	CASSRGRGSGNTIYF	TGCGCCAGCAGCCGGGGACGGGGCTCTGGAAACACCATATATTTT
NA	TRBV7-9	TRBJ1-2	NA	CASSSVGGAPAGYTF	TGTGCCAGCAGCTCCGTCGGAGGGGCACCGGCGGGCTACACCTTC
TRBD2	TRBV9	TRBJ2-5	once	CASSATSGLAGLQETQYF	TGTGCCAGCAGCGCTACTTCGGGACTAGCGGGCCTCCAAGAGACCCAGTACTTC
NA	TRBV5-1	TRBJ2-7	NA	CASSFWGSAYEQYF	TGCGCCAGCAGCTTTTGGGGGTCTGCCTACGAGCAGTACTTC
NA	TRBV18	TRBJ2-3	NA	CASSSGTADTQYF	TGTGCCAGCTCCTCGGGAACTGCAGATACGCAGTATTTT
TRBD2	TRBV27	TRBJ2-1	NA	CASSLVAGGAYNEQFF	TGTGCCAGCAGTTTAGTAGCGGGAGGAGCCTACAATGAGCAGTTCTTC
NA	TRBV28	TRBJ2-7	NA	CASSNRGDLAYEQYF	TGTGCCAGCAGTAATAGGGGGGATCTGGCCTACGAGCAGTACTTC
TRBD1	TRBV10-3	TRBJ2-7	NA	CAISRQGSSADF	TGTGCCATCAGTCGACAGGGATCCTCCGCTGACTTC
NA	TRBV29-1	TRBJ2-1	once	CSVGEGSSYNEQFF	TGCAGCGTTGGAGAGGGAAGCTCCTACAATGAGCAGTTCTTC
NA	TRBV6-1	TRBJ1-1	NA	CASSEAGNTEAFF	TGTGCCAGCAGTGAAGCGGGAAACACTGAAGCTTTCTTT
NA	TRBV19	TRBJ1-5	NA	CASSIIWGPNQPQHF	TGTGCCAGTAGTATCATTTGGGGACCTAATCAGCCCCAGCATTTT
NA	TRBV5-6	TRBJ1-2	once	CASSASWGLGYGYTF	TGTGCCAGCAGTGCCTCGTGGGGACTGGGCTATGGCTACACCTTC